What follows are 21 T cell receptor beta chains derived from one specimen sequenced in a study of blood T cell repertoires in COVID-19. Profiling relied on immunoSEQ multiplex PCR, and the TCRdb table lists in-frame clones only, not all of them. The data show approximately 230,000 clones, 65% to 80% seen once. Sequencing used peripheral blood. Every receptor here comes from a woman between 40 and 55 years old with active or convalescent COVID-19.

The gene calls are TRBV6-1 and TRBJ1-3, with D possibly matching TRBD1 (6 bases). The CDR3 is 16 amino acids. Germline lookup yields CDR1 MNHNS and CDR2 SASEGT. V lost 3 bases to trimming and J lost 4 bases, with 16 bases between them. The CDR3 coding sequence is TGTGCCAGCAGTGAGGTCGCAGGGGCAGCAGGAAACACCATATATTTT. It is translated as CASSEVAGAAGNTIYF.

The V gene is TRBV24-1, the J gene TRBJ2-2; D gene ambiguous. The CDR3 totals 12 residues. V was trimmed by 9 bases and J by 3 bases, leaving 7 bases between them. Germline lookup yields CDR1 KGHDR and CDR2 SFDVKD. The CDR3 DNA reads as TGTGCCACCTCTTTCTACACCGGGGAGCTGTTTTTT. Protein sequence: CATSFYTGELFF.

The chain employs TRBV19 and TRBJ1-5; 8 positions agree with TRBD1. The CDR3 is made up of 15 amino acids. V lost 9 bases and J lost 2; bases outside the gene matches: 9. In germline, CDR1 is LNHDA, CDR2 SQIVND (reference sequence). The CDR3 sequence is CASRVPGQGNQPQHF. The CDR3, as DNA: TGTGCCAGCCGCGTTCCGGGACAGGGCAATCAGCCCCAGCATTTT. Variable domain in full (rest from reference TRBV19 and TRBJ1-5): DGGITQSPKYLFRKEGQNVTLSCEQNLNHDAMYWYRQDPGQGLRLIYYSQIVNDFQKGDIAEGYSVSREKKESFPLTVTSAQKNPTAFYLCASRVPGQGNQPQHFGDGTRLSIL.

The chain employs TRBV11-1 and TRBJ2-7, with TRBD1 identical over 7 bases. The germline V gene has CDR1 SGHAT and CDR2 FQDESV (reference sequence). The V gene end was trimmed by 4 bases and the J gene end by 5 bases; junction bases not matched to a gene: 8. The CDR3 is 14 residues long. In DNA, the CDR3 is TGTGCCAGCAGCTCGGACAGGTTGGTCCACGAGCAGTACTTC. The encoded protein is CASSSDRLVHEQYF.

The rearrangement links TRBV10-1 to TRBJ1-1; D remains ambiguous. CDR1 WNHNN and CDR2 SYGVQD come from the germline V gene (reference sequence). This CDR3 is 13 amino acids long. Trimming stripped 0 bases from V and 1 base from J, with 3 bases between. The CDR3 coding sequence is TGCGCCAGCAGTGAGTCGAGGAACACTGAAGCTTTCTTT. It encodes CASSESRNTEAFF.

This clone showed up just once. This chain joins TRBV29-1 and TRBJ1-2, with D possibly TRBD1 on 5 matching bases. V was trimmed by 4 bases and J by 1 base, leaving 10 bases between them. Germline assignment: CDR1 SQVTM and CDR2 ANQGSEA. This CDR3 has 13 residues. This chain's CDR3 is CSVAGVSNYGYTF. The CDR3 DNA reads TGCAGCGTTGCGGGGGTTAGTAACTATGGCTACACCTTC.

In nucleotides, the CDR3 is TGTGCCAGCAGCTTAGCCGGGACCTACAATGAGCAGTTCTTC. Amino acids: CASSLAGTYNEQFF. The chain links TRBV11-2 to TRBJ2-1; a weak D match, TRBD2 (5 bases). This CDR3 spans 14 amino acids. The V end was cut by 1 base, the J end by 2 bases, with 6 bases between. CDR1 is SGHAT and CDR2 is FQNNGV in the germline V gene. The full variable domain, with the rest looked up from reference TRBV11-2 and TRBJ2-1, is EAGVAQSPRYKIIEKRQSVAFWCNPISGHATLYWYQQILGQGPKLLIQFQNNGVVDDSQLPKDRFSAERLKGVDSTLKIQPAKLEDSAVYLCASSLAGTYNEQFFGPGTRLTVL.

The chain joins TRBV4-2 to TRBJ2-2; 9 bases line up with TRBD1. Germline V gene lookup returns CDR1 LGHNA and CDR2 YNFKEQ. This CDR3 region has 18 residues. The ends lost 0 bases at V and 1 base at J; junction bases unmatched: 6. The CDR3, as DNA: TGTGCCAGCAGCCAAGATCTGAACAGGGGGCTGAACACCGGGGAGCTGTTTTTT. It specifies CASSQDLNRGLNTGELFF.

The chain couples TRBV5-6 to TRBJ1-3; D is possibly TRBD1 (5 bases). The germline CDR1 and CDR2 sequences are SGHDT and YYEEEE. V dropped 3 bases and J dropped 11 bases, with 12 bases sitting between them. The CDR3 runs to 12 residues. CDR3: CASSSRDYAIYF. In nucleotides, the CDR3 is TGTGCCAGCAGCTCCAGGGACTACGCCATATATTTT.

The rearrangement uses TRBV5-5 and TRBJ1-1, with D perhaps matching TRBD1 (5 bases). CDR3 length equals 18 residues. Deletions cut 1 base from V and 3 bases from J, with 22 bases between. Per germline, CDR1 SGHKS and CDR2 YYEKEE (reference sequence). CDR3 protein: CASSLRVNRQGWDTEAFF. CDR3 nucleotide sequence: TGTGCCAGCAGCTTGCGAGTAAATCGGCAGGGCTGGGACACTGAAGCTTTCTTT.

The chain combines TRBV4-2 with TRBJ2-4; 10 bases align to TRBD2. The CDR3 is 20 residues long. The germline V gene encodes CDR1 LGHNA and CDR2 YNFKEQ. Germline trimming cut 0 bases from V and 0 bases from J; bases unmatched to any gene: 11. The CDR3 sequence is CASSQDAPSGGQGAKNIQYF. The DNA of the CDR3 is TGTGCCAGCAGCCAAGATGCCCCTAGCGGGGGCCAAGGAGCCAAAAACATTCAGTACTTC.

The V and J genes are TRBV6-1 and TRBJ2-1; D perhaps matches TRBD1 (6 bases). Per the germline V gene, CDR1 is MNHNS and CDR2 is SASEGT. This CDR3 is 16 amino acids long. Deletions cut 4 bases from V and 5 bases from J, with 18 bases between. The CDR3 nucleotides are TGTGCCAGCAGTGTAGTACTGCAGGGGATCAACAATGAGCAGTTCTTC. Translating it yields CASSVVLQGINNEQFF.

Many counts were recorded for this clone. This chain connects TRBV28 to TRBJ1-2, with TRBD1 identical over 10 bases. CDR1 is MDHEN, CDR2 SYDVKM, per germline. V was pared by 6 bases and J by 4 bases, with 11 bases of the junction left unmatched. The CDR3 runs to 16 residues. Here the CDR3 reads CASSNIRTGGTYGYTF. The CDR3 coding sequence is TGTGCCAGCAGCAACATAAGGACAGGGGGAACCTATGGCTACACCTTC.

For the CDR3, the DNA is TGTGCCAGCAGTGCCGTAGGGTGGCAGGGGCGAGGAAACACCGGGGAGCTGTTTTTT. This gives the protein CASSAVGWQGRGNTGELFF. The chain carries TRBV2 and TRBJ2-2; D may be TRBD1 (6 bases). Germline CDR1 and CDR2: SNHLY and FYNNEI. The CDR3 runs 19 residues. Trimming took 4 bases from V and 2 from J, leaving 23 bases between them.

The CDR3 coding sequence is TGTGCCACCTCACAGGGGGTGAACACTGAAGCTTTCTTT. This sequence encodes CATSQGVNTEAFF. The chain combines TRBV10-3 with TRBJ1-1, with 8 bases aligning to TRBD1. Losses at the gene ends were 10 bases for V and 0 bases for J; bases not matched to a gene: 4. Germline CDR1 is ENHRY and CDR2 is SYGVKD. The length of the CDR3 is 13 residues.

This clone has a single count. The V and J genes are TRBV12-3 or TRBV12-4 and TRBJ1-2; D is unresolved. The V end was cut by 5 bases, the J end by 7 bases, with 11 bases between. This CDR3 spans 12 amino acids. The DNA for the CDR3 is TGTGCCAGCAGTCAGGATCGGCTTGGCTACACCTTC. It translates to CASSQDRLGYTF.

The J gene is TRBJ2-1, the V gene TRBV7-3; TRBD2 matches at 8 bases. The CDR3 runs to 18 residues. Per germline, CDR1 SGHTA and CDR2 FQGTGA. The junction had 14 bases not matched to a gene; V was cut back by 5 bases and J by 2 bases. The CDR3 DNA reads as TGTGCCAGCAGCCTCCATCCGGGGGGGCTTTTCCCCTACAATGAGCAGTTCTTC. Protein product: CASSLHPGGLFPYNEQFF.

This clone was seen a single time. The chain employs TRBV11-2 and TRBJ2-1, with a possible D match to TRBD2 (6 bases). CDR1 and CDR2 (germline): SGHAT, FQNNGV. Trimming pared 5 bases from V and 6 bases from J, leaving 17 bases between. This CDR3 spans 15 amino acids. CDR3 protein: CASSPRVADGNEQFF. The CDR3 nucleotides are TGTGCCAGCAGCCCCCGAGTAGCGGACGGCAATGAGCAGTTCTTC.

V usage is TRBV11-2 and J usage is TRBJ1-4; 9 nucleotides align to TRBD1. Unmatched junction bases numbered 5, after V lost 5 bases and J lost 7 bases. CDR1 is SGHAT and CDR2 is FQNNGV in the germline V gene. The CDR3 runs to 14 residues. The CDR3 protein is CASSPRTGAEKLFF. The CDR3 DNA reads as TGTGCCAGCAGCCCTCGGACAGGGGCTGAAAAACTGTTTTTT.

This sequence joins TRBV3-1 (or the pseudogene TRBV3-2) and TRBJ1-3; D possibly corresponds to TRBD1 (5 bases). This CDR3 region has 17 residues. Trimming left V 1 base short and J 0 bases short, with 13 bases between. Germline CDR1 is LGHDT and CDR2 is YNNKEL (reference sequence). The CDR3 region has the DNA TGTGCCAGCAGCCAAGTTTTCAGGGTGCCCTCTGGAAACACCATATATTTT. It codes for CASSQVFRVPSGNTIYF.

V is TRBV5-1 and J is TRBJ2-1, with D perhaps TRBD1 (6 bases). Looked up from germline, CDR1 is SGHRS and CDR2 is YFSETQ. Trimming stripped 5 bases from V and 0 bases from J, with 9 bases between. This CDR3 has 14 residues. Here the CDR3 DNA reads TGCGCCAGCAGTAGGGACAACTCCTACAATGAGCAGTTCTTC. Translated: CASSRDNSYNEQFF.